The 20 T cell receptor beta chains presented below share a single source sample, sequenced in a study of glioma-infiltrating T cells after dendritic cell vaccination. Produced via immunoSEQ multiplex PCR; TCRdb's table is partial and in-frame only. Of more than 85,000 clones listed, over 65% were seen once; the top ten hold under 3%. The source material was blood, sampled before dendritic cell vaccination. The receptors originated from a human donor with glioblastoma.

V and J are TRBV29-1 and TRBJ1-2; D perhaps matches TRBD1 (6 bases). Germline V gene lookup returns CDR1 SQVTM and CDR2 ANQGSEA. V lost 4 bases to trimming and J lost 8 bases, with 14 bases between them. This CDR3 spans 12 amino acids. The CDR3 region is CSVVEGQGGYTF. CDR3 bases: TGCAGCGTTGTTGAAGGGCAGGGGGGCTACACCTTC. Combining the CDR3 with reference TRBV29-1 and TRBJ1-2 gives the whole variable domain SAVISQKPSRDICQRGTSLTIQCQVDSQVTMMFWYRQQPGQSLTLIATANQGSEATYESGFVIDKFPISRPNLTFSTLTVSNMSPEDSSIYLCSVVEGQGGYTFGSGTRLTVV.

The chain couples TRBV5-1 to TRBJ2-2, with 13 nucleotides matching TRBD2. The CDR3 spans 18 residues. The trim removed 3 bases at V and 3 bases at J, leaving 8 bases unmatched. Germline V lookup: CDR1 SGHRS, CDR2 YFSETQ. CDR3 in DNA: TGCGCCAGCAGCTCAACCGGACTAGCGGGGGCTTACACCGGGGAGCTGTTTTTT. The encoded protein is CASSSTGLAGAYTGELFF. The variable domain in full, completed from reference TRBV5-1 and TRBJ2-2, reads KAGVTQTPRYLIKTRGQQVTLSCSPISGHRSVSWYQQTPGQGLQFLFEYFSETQRNKGNFPGRFSGRQFSNSRSEMNVSTLELGDSALYLCASSSTGLAGAYTGELFFGEGSRLTVL.

The chain has TRBV14 and TRBJ1-1, with unresolved D. Germline assignment: CDR1 SGHDN and CDR2 FVKESK. The CDR3 is 13 amino acids. V lost 0 bases and J 6 bases, leaving 8 bases between the germline ends. CDR3 protein: CASSQELVSEAFF. CDR3 sequence (DNA): TGTGCCAGCAGCCAAGAACTCGTATCTGAAGCTTTCTTT.

The chain combines TRBV5-4 with TRBJ1-2; 7 positions agree with TRBD1. CDR3 size: 15 residues. Germline trimming cut 1 base from V and 8 bases from J; bases unmatched to any gene: 11. Looked up from germline, CDR1 is SGHNT and CDR2 is YYREEE (reference sequence). The CDR3 here is CASSLPTGALSGYTF. The CDR3 nucleotides are TGTGCCAGCAGCTTGCCTACAGGGGCCCTTTCCGGCTACACCTTC.

The V call is TRBV14, the J call TRBJ2-4; 9 nucleotides line up with TRBD1. V lost 4 bases and J lost 8; bases outside the gene matches: 3. This CDR3 spans 13 amino acids. The germline V gene encodes CDR1 SGHDN and CDR2 FVKESK. As DNA, the CDR3 is TGTGCCAGCAGCCCGGACAGGGGAGACATTCAGTACTTC. Translating gives CASSPDRGDIQYF.

V gene TRBV2 combines with J gene TRBJ1-1; D not resolved. CDR3 length: 15 amino acids. Trimming left V 7 bases short and J 5 bases short, with 20 bases between. The germline V gene encodes CDR1 SNHLY and CDR2 FYNNEI. CDR3 sequence: CASTYLTGGGTEAFF. The CDR3 nucleotides are TGTGCCAGCACCTACCTGACGGGTGGAGGGACTGAAGCTTTCTTT.

V usage is TRBV2 and J usage is TRBJ2-7; 7 nucleotides match TRBD2. CDR3 length: 15 residues. The junction had 6 bases not matched to a gene; V was cut back by 4 bases and J by 0 bases. Germline assignment: CDR1 SNHLY and CDR2 FYNNEI. DNA for the CDR3: TGTGCCAGCAGTGCGAGCGGGGTGAGCTCCTACGAGCAGTACTTC. Translated, it gives CASSASGVSSYEQYF.

V and J are TRBV7-3 and TRBJ2-5, with TRBD1 as a possible D gene (5 bases). The V end lost 1 base, the J end lost 5 bases, and 14 bases lay between the germline ends. The CDR3 consists of 15 residues. Germline CDR1 SGHTA, CDR2 FQGTGA. In nucleotides, the CDR3 is TGTGCCAGCAGCTTAAGGGGCAGGCCACGGGAGACCCAGTACTTC. It specifies CASSLRGRPRETQYF.

This clone has a handful of counts. V and J are TRBV18 and TRBJ1-1; D is undetermined. Germline-derived CDR1 and CDR2 are KGHSH and LQKENI. The CDR3 has 14 amino acids. The V end was cut by 4 bases, the J end by 6 bases, with 15 bases between. CDR3 nucleotides: TGTGCCAGCTCACTCTCGAGCCAAGAATCTGAAGCTTTCTTT. Amino acid sequence: CASSLSSQESEAFF.

In this sample, this clone turned up a few times. The chain carries TRBV10-2 and TRBJ2-7; perhaps TRBD2 as D (6 bases). V dropped 3 bases and J dropped 7 bases, with 7 bases sitting between them. Germline CDR1 WSHSY, CDR2 SAAADI. This CDR3 is 11 amino acids long. The DNA for the CDR3 is TGCGCCAGCAGTGAAGGGACTGAGCAGTACTTC. Translating it yields CASSEGTEQYF.

The chain employs TRBV5-1 and TRBJ2-2, with 7 positions matching TRBD1. The CDR3 runs 15 residues. CDR1 and CDR2 from the germline V gene are SGHRS and YFSETQ. Germline trimming cut 0 bases from V and 3 bases from J; bases unmatched to any gene: 2. Written as DNA, the CDR3 is TGCGCCAGCAGCTTGGAAGGGGGCGACACCGGGGAGCTGTTTTTT. Amino acid sequence: CASSLEGGDTGELFF.

The chain has TRBV23-1 and TRBJ2-5, with 11 bases lining up with TRBD1. TRBV23-1 is classed as an ORF, of uncertain function. V lost 0 bases to trimming and J lost 3 bases; unmatched junction nucleotides: 6. CDR3 length equals 17 residues. CDR3 sequence: CASSQSGDRGTEETQYF. CDR3 coding DNA: TGCGCCAGCAGTCAATCGGGGGACAGGGGGACCGAAGAGACCCAGTACTTC.

This chain uses TRBV7-9 with TRBJ2-7, with TRBD1 as a possible D gene (5 bases). The CDR3 is 16 residues long. Germline V lookup: CDR1 SEHNR, CDR2 FQNEAQ (reference sequence). V was trimmed by 3 bases and J by 5 bases, leaving 20 bases between them. The CDR3 DNA is TGTGCCAGCAGCTTTTCGGCAGGTGGGGCAGTGGACGAGCAGTACTTC. Translation: CASSFSAGGAVDEQYF.

V is TRBV29-1 and J is TRBJ1-1, with 7 bases identical to TRBD1. Germline loops: CDR1 SQVTM, CDR2 ANQGSEA. J was trimmed by 5 bases and V by 1 base; bases with no gene match: 4. The CDR3 has 13 residues. For the CDR3, the DNA is TGCAGCGTTGAAGGAGGGGGCGGAACTGAAGCTTTCTTT. Translation gives CSVEGGGGTEAFF.

This rearrangement joins TRBV5-1 to TRBJ1-3; the D is unclear. Germline loops: CDR1 SGHRS, CDR2 YFSETQ. There are 15 residues in the CDR3. V was pared by 1 base and J by 4 bases, with 12 bases between. The CDR3 loop is CASSLQAADGNTIYF. In DNA, the CDR3 is TGCGCCAGCAGCTTGCAGGCCGCAGACGGAAACACCATATATTTT.

The rearrangement joins TRBV5-1 to TRBJ2-5; D possibly corresponds to TRBD2 (6 bases). Trimming removed 1 base from V and 5 bases from J, with 15 bases in between. Germline lookup yields CDR1 SGHRS and CDR2 YFSETQ. The CDR3 totals 15 residues. This CDR3 is CASSLLGPAGETQYF. CDR3 DNA: TGCGCCAGCAGCTTGTTGGGCCCCGCGGGGGAGACCCAGTACTTC.

This chain joins TRBV9 and TRBJ2-3; 8 nucleotides match TRBD2. The CDR3 totals 18 residues. J lost 0 bases, V lost 1 base, and 10 bases had no gene match. CDR1 and CDR2 from the germline V gene are SGDLS and YYNGEE. CDR3 region: CASSVSILAGSSTDTQYF. CDR3 DNA: TGTGCCAGCAGCGTATCCATTTTAGCGGGATCTAGCACAGATACGCAGTATTTT.

This clone was observed once. This chain connects TRBV29-1 to TRBJ1-1; TRBD1 aligns across 7 bases. The CDR3 consists of 14 residues. Trimming took 6 bases from V and 1 from J; bases not matched to a gene: 8. CDR1 SQVTM and CDR2 ANQGSEA come from the germline V gene. CDR3 in amino acids: CSVKRGRGNTEAFF. The CDR3 DNA reads TGCAGCGTAAAAAGGGGGCGCGGGAACACTGAAGCTTTCTTT.

J is TRBJ2-6 and V is TRBV6-1; 11 positions agree with TRBD2. V lost 4 bases and J lost 0; bases outside the gene matches: 5. Germline loops: CDR1 MNHNS, CDR2 SASEGT. The CDR3 is 18 residues long. The CDR3 region has the DNA TGTGCCAGCAGTGTGACCGGGACTAGCGGCTCTGGGGCCAACGTCCTGACTTTC. Translation: CASSVTGTSGSGANVLTF.

This chain links TRBV1 with TRBJ2-3; the table's D call of TRBD2 was not tested on the DNA. TRBV1 counts as a pseudogene. The CDR3 covers 17 residues. The CDR3 region has the DNA TGCACCAGCAGCCAAGGGTGGCGGGGGGGCCCCCCTGATACGCAGTATTTT. Translation: CTSSQGWRGGPPDTQYF.